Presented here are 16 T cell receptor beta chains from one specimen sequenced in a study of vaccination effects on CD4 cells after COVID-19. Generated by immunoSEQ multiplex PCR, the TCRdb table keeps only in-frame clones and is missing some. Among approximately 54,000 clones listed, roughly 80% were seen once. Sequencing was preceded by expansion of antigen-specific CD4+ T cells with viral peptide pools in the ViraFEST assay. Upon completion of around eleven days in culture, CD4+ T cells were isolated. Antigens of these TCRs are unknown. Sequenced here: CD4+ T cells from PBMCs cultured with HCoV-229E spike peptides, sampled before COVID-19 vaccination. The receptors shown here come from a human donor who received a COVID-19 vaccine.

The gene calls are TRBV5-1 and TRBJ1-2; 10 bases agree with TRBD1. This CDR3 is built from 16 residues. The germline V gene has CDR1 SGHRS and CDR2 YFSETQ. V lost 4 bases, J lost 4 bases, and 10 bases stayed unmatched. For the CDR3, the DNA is TGCGCCAGCAGCCGACCGACAGGGGGCGGAAGCTATGGCTACACCTTC. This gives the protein CASSRPTGGGSYGYTF.

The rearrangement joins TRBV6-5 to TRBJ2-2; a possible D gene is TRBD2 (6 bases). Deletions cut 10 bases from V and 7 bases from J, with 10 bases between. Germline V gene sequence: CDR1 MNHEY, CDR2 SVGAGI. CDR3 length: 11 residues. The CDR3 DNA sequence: TGTGCCAATGGGGGGTACGGGGAGCTGTTTTTT. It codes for CANGGYGELFF.

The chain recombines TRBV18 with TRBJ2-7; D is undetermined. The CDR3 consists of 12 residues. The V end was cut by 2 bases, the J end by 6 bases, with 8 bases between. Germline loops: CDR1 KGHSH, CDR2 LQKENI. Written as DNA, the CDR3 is TGTGCCAGCTCACCAGCAGGTTTCGAGCAGTACGTC. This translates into CASSPAGFEQYV.

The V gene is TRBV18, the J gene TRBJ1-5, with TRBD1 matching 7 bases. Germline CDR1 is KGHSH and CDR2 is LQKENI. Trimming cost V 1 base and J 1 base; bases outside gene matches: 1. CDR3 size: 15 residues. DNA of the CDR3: TGTGCCAGCTCACCACTGGGACAGAGCAATCAGCCCCAGCATTTT. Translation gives CASSPLGQSNQPQHF.

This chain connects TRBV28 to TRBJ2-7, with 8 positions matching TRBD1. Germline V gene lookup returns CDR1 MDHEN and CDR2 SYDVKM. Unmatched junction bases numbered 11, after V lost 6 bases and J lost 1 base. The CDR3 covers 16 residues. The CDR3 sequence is CASRIPDRAPSYEQYV. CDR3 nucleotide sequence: TGTGCCAGCAGGATTCCGGACAGGGCGCCTTCCTACGAGCAGTACGTC.

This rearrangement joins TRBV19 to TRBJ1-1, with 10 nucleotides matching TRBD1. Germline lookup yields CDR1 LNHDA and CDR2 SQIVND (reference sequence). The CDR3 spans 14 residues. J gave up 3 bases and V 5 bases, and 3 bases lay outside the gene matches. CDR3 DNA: TGTGCCAGTAGTCCCGGACAGGGGGACACTGAAGCTTTCTTT. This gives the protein CASSPGQGDTEAFF.

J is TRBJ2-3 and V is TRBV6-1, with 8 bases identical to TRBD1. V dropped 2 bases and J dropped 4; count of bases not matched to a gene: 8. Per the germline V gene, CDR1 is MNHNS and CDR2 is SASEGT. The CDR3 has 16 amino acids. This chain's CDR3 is CASSEMTGVWSDTQYF. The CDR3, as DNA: TGTGCCAGCAGTGAAATGACAGGGGTTTGGTCAGATACGCAGTATTTT.

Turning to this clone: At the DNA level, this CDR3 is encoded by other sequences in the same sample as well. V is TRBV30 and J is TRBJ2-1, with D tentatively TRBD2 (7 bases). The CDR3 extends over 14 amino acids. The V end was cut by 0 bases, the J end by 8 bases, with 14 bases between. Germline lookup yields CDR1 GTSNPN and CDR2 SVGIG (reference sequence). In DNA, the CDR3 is TGTGCCTGGAGTGTCTCGGGGGGCAGGGATGAGCAGTTCTTC. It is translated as CAWSVSGGRDEQFF.

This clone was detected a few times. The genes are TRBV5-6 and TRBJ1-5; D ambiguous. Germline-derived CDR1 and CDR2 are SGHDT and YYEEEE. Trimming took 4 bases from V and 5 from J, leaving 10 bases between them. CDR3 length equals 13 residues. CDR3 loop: CASSPMGDQPQHF. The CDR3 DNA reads TGTGCCAGCAGCCCCATGGGAGATCAGCCCCAGCATTTT.

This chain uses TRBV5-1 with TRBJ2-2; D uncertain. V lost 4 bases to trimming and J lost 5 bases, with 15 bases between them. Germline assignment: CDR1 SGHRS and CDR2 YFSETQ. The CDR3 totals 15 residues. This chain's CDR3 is CASSTDPVGTGELFF. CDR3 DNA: TGCGCCAGCAGCACCGACCCGGTGGGGACCGGGGAGCTGTTTTTT.

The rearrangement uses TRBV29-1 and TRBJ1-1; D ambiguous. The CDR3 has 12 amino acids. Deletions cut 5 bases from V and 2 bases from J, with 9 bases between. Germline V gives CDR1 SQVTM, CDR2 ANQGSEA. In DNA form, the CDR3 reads TGCAGCGTTCAGGAAACAAACACTGAAGCTTTCTTT. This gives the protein CSVQETNTEAFF.

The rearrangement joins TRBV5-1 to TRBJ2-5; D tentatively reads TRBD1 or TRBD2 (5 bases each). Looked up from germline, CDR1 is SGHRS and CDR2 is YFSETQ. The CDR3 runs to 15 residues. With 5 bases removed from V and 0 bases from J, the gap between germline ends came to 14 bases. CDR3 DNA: TGCGCCAGCAGTTCGGGACCCTCGTACCAAGAGACCCAGTACTTC. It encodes CASSSGPSYQETQYF.

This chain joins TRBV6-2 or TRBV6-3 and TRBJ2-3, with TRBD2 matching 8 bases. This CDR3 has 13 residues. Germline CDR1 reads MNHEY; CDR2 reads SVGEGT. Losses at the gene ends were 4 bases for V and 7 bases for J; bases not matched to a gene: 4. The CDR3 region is CASSSGGAHTQYF. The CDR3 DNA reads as TGTGCCAGCAGTTCCGGGGGGGCACATACGCAGTATTTT.

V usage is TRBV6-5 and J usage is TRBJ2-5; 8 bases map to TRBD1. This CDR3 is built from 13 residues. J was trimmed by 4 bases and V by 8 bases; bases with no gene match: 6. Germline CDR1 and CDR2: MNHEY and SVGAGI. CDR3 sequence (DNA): TGTGCCAGCCATCAGGGGGCCGGAGAGACCCAGTACTTC. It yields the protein CASHQGAGETQYF.

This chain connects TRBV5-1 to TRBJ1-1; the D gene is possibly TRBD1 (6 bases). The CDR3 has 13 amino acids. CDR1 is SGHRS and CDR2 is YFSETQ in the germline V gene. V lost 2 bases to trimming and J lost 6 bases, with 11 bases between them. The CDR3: CASSLGGGPEAFF. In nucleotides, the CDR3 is TGCGCCAGCAGCTTAGGGGGGGGCCCTGAAGCTTTCTTT.

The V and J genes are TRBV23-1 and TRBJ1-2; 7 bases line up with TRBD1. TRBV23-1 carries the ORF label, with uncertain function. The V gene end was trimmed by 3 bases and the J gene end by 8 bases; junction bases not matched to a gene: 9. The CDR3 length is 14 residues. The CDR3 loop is CASSHPDRVGGYTF. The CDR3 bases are TGCGCCAGCAGTCATCCCGACAGGGTAGGGGGCTACACCTTC.